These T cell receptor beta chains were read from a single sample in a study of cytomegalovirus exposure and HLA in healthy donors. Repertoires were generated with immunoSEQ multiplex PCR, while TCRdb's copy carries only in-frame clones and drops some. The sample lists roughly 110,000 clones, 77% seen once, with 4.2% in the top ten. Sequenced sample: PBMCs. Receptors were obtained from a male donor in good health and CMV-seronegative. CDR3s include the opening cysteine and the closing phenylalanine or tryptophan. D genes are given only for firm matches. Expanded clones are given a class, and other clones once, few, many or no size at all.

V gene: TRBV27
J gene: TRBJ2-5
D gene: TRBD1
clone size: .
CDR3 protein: CASSYQGDRETQYF
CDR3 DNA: TGTGCCAGCAGCTATCAGGGGGATAGAGAGACCCAGTACTTC

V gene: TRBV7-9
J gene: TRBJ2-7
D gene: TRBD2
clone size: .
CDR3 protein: CASSSPSGGKYEQYF
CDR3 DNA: TGTGCCAGCAGCTCCCCGTCGGGAGGCAAGTACGAGCAGTACTTC

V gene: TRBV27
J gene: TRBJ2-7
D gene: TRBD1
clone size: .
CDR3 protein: CASSPQGDDYEQYF
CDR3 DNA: TGTGCCAGCAGTCCGCAGGGGGATGACTACGAGCAGTACTTC

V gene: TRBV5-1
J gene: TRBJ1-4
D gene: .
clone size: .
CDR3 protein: CASSVRPFLGGGEKLFF
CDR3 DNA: TGCGCCAGCAGCGTACGACCCTTTTTAGGGGGTGGTGAAAAACTGTTTTTT

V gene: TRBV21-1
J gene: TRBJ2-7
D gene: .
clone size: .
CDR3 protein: CASSKEAGGISYEQYF
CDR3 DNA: TGTGCCAGCAGCAAAGAGGCAGGGGGAATATCCTACGAGCAGTACTTC

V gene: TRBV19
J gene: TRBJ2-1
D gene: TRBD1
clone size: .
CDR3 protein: CASRRDRGRTSYNEQFF
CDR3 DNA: TGTGCCAGTAGACGGGACAGGGGGCGGACCTCCTACAATGAGCAGTTCTTC

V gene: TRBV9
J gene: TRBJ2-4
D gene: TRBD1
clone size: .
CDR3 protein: CASSPWGQGLAKNIQYF
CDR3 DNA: TGTGCCAGCAGCCCGTGGGGACAGGGTTTGGCCAAAAACATTCAGTACTTC

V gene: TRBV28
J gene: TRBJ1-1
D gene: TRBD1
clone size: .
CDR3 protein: CASGQGVGAEAFF
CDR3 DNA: TGTGCCAGCGGACAGGGGGTGGGGGCTGAAGCTTTCTTT

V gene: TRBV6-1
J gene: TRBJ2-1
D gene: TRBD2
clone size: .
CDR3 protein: CASSALETSGSGEQFF
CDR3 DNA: TGTGCCAGCAGTGCATTGGAGACTAGCGGGAGTGGGGAGCAGTTCTTC

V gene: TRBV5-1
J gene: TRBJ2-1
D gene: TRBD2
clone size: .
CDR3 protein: CASSLVGGDNEQFF
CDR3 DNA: TGCGCCAGCAGCTTGGTCGGGGGGGACAATGAGCAGTTCTTC

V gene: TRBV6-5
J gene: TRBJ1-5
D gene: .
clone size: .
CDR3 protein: CASSYSGGKNQPQHF
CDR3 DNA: TGTGCCAGCAGTTACTCGGGAGGGAAGAATCAGCCCCAGCATTTT

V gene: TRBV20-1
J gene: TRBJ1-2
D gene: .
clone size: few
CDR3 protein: CSASRNYGYTF
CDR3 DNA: TGCAGTGCTAGCCGGAACTATGGCTACACCTTC

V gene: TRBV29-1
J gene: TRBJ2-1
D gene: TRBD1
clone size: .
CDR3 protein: CSVEGTRDRGYNEQFF
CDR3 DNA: TGCAGCGTTGAAGGAACCCGGGACAGGGGTTACAATGAGCAGTTCTTC

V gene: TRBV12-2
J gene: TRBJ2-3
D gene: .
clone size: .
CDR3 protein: CASRHRTGSPDTQYF
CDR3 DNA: TGTGCAAGTCGCCACCGGACAGGGTCCCCAGATACGCAGTATTTT

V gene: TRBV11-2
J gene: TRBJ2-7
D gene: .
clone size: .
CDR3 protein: CASSLEYRVRGEQYF
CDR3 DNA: TGTGCCAGCAGCTTAGAGTACAGGGTGCGTGGCGAGCAGTACTTC

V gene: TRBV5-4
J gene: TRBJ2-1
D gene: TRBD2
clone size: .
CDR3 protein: CASSSTSGRALYEQFF
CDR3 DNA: TGTGCCAGCAGCTCGACTAGCGGGAGGGCCCTCTATGAGCAGTTCTTC

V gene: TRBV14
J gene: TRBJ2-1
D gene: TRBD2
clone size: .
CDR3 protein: CASSQELAGGPRQFF
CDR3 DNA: TGTGCCAGCAGCCAAGAACTAGCGGGAGGGCCCCGCCAGTTCTTC

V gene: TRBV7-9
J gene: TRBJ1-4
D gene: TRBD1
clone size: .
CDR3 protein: CASSLPGQTNEKLFF
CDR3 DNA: TGTGCCAGCAGCTTACCGGGACAGACTAATGAAAAACTGTTTTTT

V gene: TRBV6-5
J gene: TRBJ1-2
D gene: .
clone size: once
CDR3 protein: CASTQPGVHGYTF
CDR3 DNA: TGTGCCAGCACCCAGCCGGGGGTCCATGGCTACACCTTC

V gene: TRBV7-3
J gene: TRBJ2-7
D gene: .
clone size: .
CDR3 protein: CASSPAASSSYEQYF
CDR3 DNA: TGTGCCAGCAGCCCCGCCGCCTCCAGCTCCTACGAGCAGTACTTC

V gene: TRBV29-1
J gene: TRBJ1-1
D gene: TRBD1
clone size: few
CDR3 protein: CSVVRDRNTEAFF
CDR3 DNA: TGCAGCGTTGTCCGGGACAGGAACACTGAAGCTTTCTTT

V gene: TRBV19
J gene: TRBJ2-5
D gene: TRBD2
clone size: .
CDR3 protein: CASSPLAGETQYF
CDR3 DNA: TGTGCCAGTAGTCCCCTAGCGGGAGAGACCCAGTACTTC

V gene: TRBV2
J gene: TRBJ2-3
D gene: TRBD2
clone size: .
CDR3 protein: CASSDPGLAGARTDTQYF
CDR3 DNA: TGTGCCAGCAGTGATCCGGGACTAGCGGGAGCCCGTACAGATACGCAGTATTTT

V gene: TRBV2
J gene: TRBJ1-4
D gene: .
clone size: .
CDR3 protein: CASSEAYGGRGEKLFF
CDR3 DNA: TGTGCCAGCAGTGAAGCGTACGGGGGAAGGGGTGAAAAACTGTTTTTT

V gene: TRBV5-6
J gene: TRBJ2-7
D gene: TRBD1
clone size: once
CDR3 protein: CASSLSPGQGFGEQYF
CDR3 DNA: TGTGCCAGCAGCTTGTCCCCGGGACAGGGCTTCGGCGAGCAGTACTTC

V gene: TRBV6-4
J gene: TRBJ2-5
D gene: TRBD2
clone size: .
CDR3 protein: CASTEREGRGETQYF
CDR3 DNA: TGTGCCAGCACTGAGCGGGAGGGCCGGGGAGAGACCCAGTACTTC

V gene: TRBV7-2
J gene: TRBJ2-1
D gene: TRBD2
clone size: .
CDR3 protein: CASSSVSGSNNEQFF
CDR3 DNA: TGTGCCAGCAGCTCCGTTAGCGGGAGCAACAATGAGCAGTTCTTC

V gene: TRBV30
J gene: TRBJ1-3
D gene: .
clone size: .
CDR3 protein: CARRAGNTIYF
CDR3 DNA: TGTGCCCGACGCGCGGGCAACACCATATATTTT

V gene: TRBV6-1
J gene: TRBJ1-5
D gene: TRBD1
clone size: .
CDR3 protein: CASTTGDYQPQHF
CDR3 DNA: TGTGCCAGCACGACAGGGGACTATCAGCCCCAGCATTTT

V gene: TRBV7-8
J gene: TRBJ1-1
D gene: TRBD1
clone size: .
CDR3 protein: CAISLVLLTGGRTEAFF
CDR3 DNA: TGTGCCATCAGCTTAGTACTCCTGACAGGGGGCAGGACTGAAGCTTTCTTT

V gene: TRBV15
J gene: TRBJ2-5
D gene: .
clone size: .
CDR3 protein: CATSPNLGVEETQYF
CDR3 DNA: TGTGCCACCAGCCCAAACCTTGGAGTTGAAGAGACCCAGTACTTC

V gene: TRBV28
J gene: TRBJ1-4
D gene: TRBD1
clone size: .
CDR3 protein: CASSSGTGGNEKLFF
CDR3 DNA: TGTGCCAGCAGTTCGGGAACAGGGGGGAATGAAAAACTGTTTTTT

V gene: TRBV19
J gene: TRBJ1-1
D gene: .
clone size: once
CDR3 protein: CASSLQMNTEAFF
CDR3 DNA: TGTGCCAGTAGCCTACAGATGAACACTGAAGCTTTCTTT

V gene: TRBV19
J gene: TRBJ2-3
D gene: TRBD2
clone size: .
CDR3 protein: CAAGPGLAGVVFTDTQYF
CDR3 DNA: TGTGCCGCAGGCCCCGGACTAGCGGGAGTGGTTTTCACAGATACGCAGTATTTT

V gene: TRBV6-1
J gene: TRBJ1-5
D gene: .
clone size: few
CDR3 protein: CASSVYLPTGVIPNQPQHF
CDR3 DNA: TGTGCCAGCAGTGTATATTTGCCGACAGGAGTAATTCCAAATCAGCCCCAGCATTTT

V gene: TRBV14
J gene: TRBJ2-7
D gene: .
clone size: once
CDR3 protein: CASSQDRWSIPYEQYF
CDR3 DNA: TGTGCCAGCAGCCAAGATCGTTGGTCTATCCCCTACGAGCAGTACTTC

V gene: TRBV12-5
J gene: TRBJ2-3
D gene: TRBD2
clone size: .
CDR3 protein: CASGLDYGLAGGQGTTDTQYF
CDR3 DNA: TGTGCTAGTGGTTTGGACTACGGACTAGCGGGAGGCCAGGGCACCACAGATACGCAGTATTTT

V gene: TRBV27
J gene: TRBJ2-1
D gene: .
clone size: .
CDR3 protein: CASSFPGTSNEQFF
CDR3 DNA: TGTGCCAGCAGTTTCCCGGGGACAAGCAATGAGCAGTTCTTC

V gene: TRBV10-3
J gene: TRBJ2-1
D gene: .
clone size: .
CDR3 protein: CAISEFDRTNEQFF
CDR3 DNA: TGTGCCATCAGTGAGTTCGACAGGACCAATGAGCAGTTCTTC

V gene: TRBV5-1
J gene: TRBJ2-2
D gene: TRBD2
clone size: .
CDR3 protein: CASSPPGSGRGGELFF
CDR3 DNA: TGCGCCAGCAGCCCCCCTGGGAGCGGGAGAGGCGGGGAGCTGTTTTTT

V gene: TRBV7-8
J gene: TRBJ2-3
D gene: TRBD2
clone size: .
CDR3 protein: CASSQGLAFSTDTQYF
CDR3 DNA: TGTGCCAGCAGCCAAGGACTAGCCTTTAGCACAGATACGCAGTATTTT

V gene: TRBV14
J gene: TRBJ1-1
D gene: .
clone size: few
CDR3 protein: CASSQDLWPGDTEAFF
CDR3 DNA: TGTGCCAGCAGCCAAGATCTCTGGCCGGGAGACACTGAAGCTTTCTTT

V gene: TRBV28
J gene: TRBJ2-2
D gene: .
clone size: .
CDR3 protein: CASSSPGNTGELFF
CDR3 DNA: TGTGCCAGCAGTTCCCCGGGGAACACCGGGGAGCTGTTTTTT

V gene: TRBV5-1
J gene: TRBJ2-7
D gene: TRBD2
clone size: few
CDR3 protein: CASSSTSGSYEQYF
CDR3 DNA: TGCGCCAGCAGCTCGACTAGCGGGAGTTACGAGCAGTACTTC

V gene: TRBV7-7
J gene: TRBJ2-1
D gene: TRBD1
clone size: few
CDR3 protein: CASSIDRENEQFF
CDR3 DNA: TGTGCCAGCAGCATCGACAGGGAGAATGAGCAGTTCTTC

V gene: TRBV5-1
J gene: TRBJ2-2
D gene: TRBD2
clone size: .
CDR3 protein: CASSLETSSNTGELFF
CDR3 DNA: TGCGCCAGCAGCCTGGAGACTAGCTCGAACACCGGGGAGCTGTTTTTT

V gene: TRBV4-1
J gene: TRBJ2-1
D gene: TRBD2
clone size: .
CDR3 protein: CASSQGTSPRSYNEQFF
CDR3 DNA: TGCGCCAGCAGCCAAGGGACTAGTCCCCGCTCCTACAATGAGCAGTTCTTC